The entry that follows covers one T cell receptor (beta chain) sequence. Its antigen is unknown. Total RNA, at least 6 micrograms per sample, was extracted from PBMCs. This sample was taken from a study of blood T cells in healthy people across ages. The study, taken as a whole, reports: Getting older went along with TCR beta diversity per million T cells dropping roughly linearly. A greater number of naive CD4+ cells and higher diversity distinguished long-lived donors from aged donors.

The authors ran a second PCR of 7 to 11 cycles using a sample-barcoded 5' primer and a J-beta primer mix. Each cDNA molecule received a tag from a template-switch adaptor that had 12 random nucleotides. TCRdb re-analysed the 5' RACE reads in MiXCR, keeping a single row per CDR3 protein. The table includes 1.5 million to 2 million distinct CDR3 sequences, around half detected once. This CDR3 has 14 amino acids. Germline V gene sequence: CDR1 SGDLS, CDR2 YYNGEE. Sequenced sample: blood. The chain is built from TRBV9 and TRBJ2-7; D unclear. The DNA end is a closer match to TRBJ2-5, so the J assignment may be wrong. This clonotype was obtained from a woman aged 40 to 50 in good health. The CDR3 nucleotides read TGTGCCAGCAGCGTAGCTGTGGGCTACGGGACCCAGTACTTC. Translating gives CASSVAVGYGTQYF.